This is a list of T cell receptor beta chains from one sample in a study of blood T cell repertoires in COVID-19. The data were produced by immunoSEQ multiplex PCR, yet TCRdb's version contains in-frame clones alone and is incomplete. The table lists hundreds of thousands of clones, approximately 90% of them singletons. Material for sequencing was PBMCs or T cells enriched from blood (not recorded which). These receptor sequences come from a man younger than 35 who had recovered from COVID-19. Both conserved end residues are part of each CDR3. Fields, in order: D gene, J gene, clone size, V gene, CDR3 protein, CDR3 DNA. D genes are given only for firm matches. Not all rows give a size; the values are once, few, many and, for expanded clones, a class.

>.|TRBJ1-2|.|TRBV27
CASSFAGARGYGYTF
TGTGCCAGCAGTTTCGCTGGGGCAAGAGGCTATGGCTACACCTTC
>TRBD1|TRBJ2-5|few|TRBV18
CASSPSPGQGKTQYF
TGTGCCAGCTCACCTTCCCCGGGACAGGGAAAGACCCAGTACTTC
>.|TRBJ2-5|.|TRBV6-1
CASSEGPQGAQYF
TGTGCCAGCAGTGAAGGGCCCCAAGGGGCCCAGTACTTC
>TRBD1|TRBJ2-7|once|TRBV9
CASSVGLDRGEQYF
TGTGCCAGCAGCGTAGGCCTAGACAGGGGCGAGCAGTACTTC
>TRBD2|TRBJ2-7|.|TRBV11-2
CASSLEGRGPYEQYF
TGTGCCAGCAGCTTAGAGGGGAGGGGTCCCTACGAGCAGTACTTC
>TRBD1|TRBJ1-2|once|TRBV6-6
CASHSGTGVTNYGYTF
TGTGCCAGTCACTCCGGGACAGGGGTAACTAACTATGGCTACACCTTC
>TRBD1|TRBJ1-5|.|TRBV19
CASSIDQHRGADQPQHF
TGTGCCAGTAGTATAGATCAGCACAGGGGTGCGGATCAGCCCCAGCATTTT
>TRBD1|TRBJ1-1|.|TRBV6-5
CASRGQELNTEAFF
TGTGCCAGCAGGGGACAGGAATTGAACACTGAAGCTTTCTTT
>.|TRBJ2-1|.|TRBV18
CASSPPRLNNEQFF
TGTGCCAGCTCACCACCGAGACTCAACAATGAGCAGTTCTTC
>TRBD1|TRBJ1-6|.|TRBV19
CASSISGQENYNSPLHF
TGTGCCAGTAGTATATCCGGACAGGAGAACTATAATTCACCCCTCCACTTT
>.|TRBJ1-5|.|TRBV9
CASSVEGRPNQPQHF
TGTGCCAGCAGCGTAGAAGGGAGACCCAACCAGCCCCAGCATTTT
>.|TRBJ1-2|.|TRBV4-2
CASSQEASGPLYGYTF
TGTGCCAGCAGCCAAGAGGCCAGCGGGCCCCTCTATGGCTACACCTTC
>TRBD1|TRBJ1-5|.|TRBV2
CASSGTGGWQPQHF
TGTGCCAGCAGTGGGACAGGGGGTTGGCAGCCCCAGCATTTT
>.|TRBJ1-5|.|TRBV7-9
CASSLGGAHQPQHF
TGTGCCAGCAGCTTAGGAGGCGCACATCAGCCCCAGCATTTT
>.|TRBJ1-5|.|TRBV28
CASSLGEGLGNQPQHF
TGTGCCAGCAGTTTAGGGGAGGGATTAGGCAATCAGCCCCAGCATTTT
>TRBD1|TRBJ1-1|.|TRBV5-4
CASSLEGTGSEAFF
TGTGCCAGCAGCTTGGAGGGGACAGGCTCTGAAGCTTTCTTT
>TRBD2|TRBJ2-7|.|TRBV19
CASSIVAGREQYF
TGTGCCAGTAGTATAGTAGCGGGGCGCGAGCAGTACTTC
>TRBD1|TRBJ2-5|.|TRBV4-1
CASSLLGQGAMETQYF
TGCGCCAGCAGCCTACTCGGACAGGGGGCAATGGAGACCCAGTACTTC
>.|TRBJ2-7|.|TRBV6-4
CASSRQFAPYEQYF
TGTGCCAGCAGTAGACAGTTCGCCCCCTACGAGCAGTACTTC
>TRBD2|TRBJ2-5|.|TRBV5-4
CASSFGGGAQETQYF
TGTGCCAGCAGCTTCGGCGGGGGGGCCCAAGAGACCCAGTACTTC
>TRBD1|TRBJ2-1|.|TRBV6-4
CASSEPGQGNEQFF
TGTGCCAGCAGTGAACCGGGACAGGGGAATGAGCAGTTCTTC
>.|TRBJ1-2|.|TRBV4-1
CASSQGGNNPYGYTF
TGCGCCAGCAGCCAAGGTGGCAATAACCCTTATGGCTACACCTTC
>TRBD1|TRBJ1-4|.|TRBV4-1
CASSTRQGGEKLFF
TGCGCCAGCAGCACCCGACAGGGTGGGGAAAAACTGTTTTTT
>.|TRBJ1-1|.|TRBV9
CASSAYREIGTEAFF
TGTGCCAGCAGCGCCTACAGGGAAATTGGCACTGAAGCTTTCTTT
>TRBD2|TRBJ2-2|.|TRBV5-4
CASSLLQGTSGRPNTGELFF
TGTGCCAGCAGCTTGCTCCAAGGCACTAGCGGGAGGCCAAACACCGGGGAGCTGTTTTTT